The rows below give T cell receptor beta chains drawn from one sample of a study of beta chain features in type 1 diabetes. The data were produced by immunoSEQ multiplex PCR, yet TCRdb's version contains in-frame clones alone and is incomplete. Counted here are some 240,000 clones, about 11% occurring once; the ten biggest clones make up less than 1.5%. Sequencing was performed on central memory CD4+ T cells from blood. These receptors all stem from a man younger than 35 in good health. The CDR3 runs from the conserved cysteine through the conserved F or W. D genes are given only for firm matches.

j_gene | v_gene | d_gene | CDR3aa
TRBJ1-6 | TRBV30 | - | CAWTQSRSPLHF
TRBJ2-3 | TRBV28 | - | CASSASEFGTDTQYF
TRBJ2-7 | TRBV5-6 | - | CASSRAGLAEQYF
TRBJ2-1 | TRBV15 | - | CATSRAGGSHEQFF
TRBJ1-2 | TRBV29-1 | - | CSVEVAASSVYTF
TRBJ2-2 | TRBV4-3 | - | CASSQAANTGELFF
TRBJ2-1 | TRBV7-9 | TRBD1 | CASSPDRSSYNEQFF
TRBJ2-7 | TRBV2 | - | CASSRLYEQYF
TRBJ2-7 | TRBV27 | TRBD1 | CASSARTGDHEQYF
TRBJ2-4 | TRBV25-1 | - | CASSGTGVKNIQYF
TRBJ1-1 | TRBV28 | - | CASSSPGLNTEAFF
TRBJ1-5 | TRBV30 | - | CAWSVGGKNQPQHF
TRBJ2-3 | TRBV10-3 | TRBD2 | CAINAGVSDTQYF
TRBJ1-2 | TRBV29-1 | - | CSVVGVLTDGYTF
TRBJ2-3 | TRBV12-5 | TRBD2 | CAGAGAGDTQYF
TRBJ2-7 | TRBV7-6 | TRBD2 | CASSPKRRGENYEQYF
TRBJ2-7 | TRBV13 | TRBD1 | CASSLGDRGQEQYF
TRBJ2-7 | TRBV18 | - | CASSLDRYEQYF
TRBJ2-5 | TRBV25-1 | TRBD2 | CATTFPRGGETQYF
TRBJ2-7 | TRBV7-2 | - | CASSLFPGRTYEQYF
TRBJ1-4 | TRBV7-9 | - | CASSFPTSGAEKLFF
TRBJ2-3 | TRBV30 | TRBD2 | CAWASGSTDTQYF
TRBJ2-1 | TRBV7-2 | - | CASSSPPGFNEQFF
TRBJ2-1 | TRBV27 | - | CASSFAGTNNEQFF
TRBJ2-2 | TRBV19 | TRBD2 | CASSPSGRRTGELFF
TRBJ1-1 | TRBV7-2 | - | CASRAGANTEAFF
TRBJ2-1 | TRBV5-1 | TRBD2 | CASSLTSGGEQFF
TRBJ1-3 | TRBV28 | - | CASSFAGSGNTIYF
TRBJ2-1 | TRBV7-7 | - | CASSPSRQYNEQFF
TRBJ2-5 | TRBV18 | TRBD1 | CASSPRDRQQETQYF
TRBJ1-2 | TRBV7-9 | TRBD1 | CASSPRQGRYGYTF
TRBJ2-7 | TRBV7-2 | - | CASSLRYTVQGIAYEQYF
TRBJ2-1 | TRBV7-6 | - | CASSLARRSNEQFF
TRBJ2-1 | TRBV7-2 | TRBD2 | CASSLGTSHNEQFF
TRBJ1-2 | TRBV5-1 | - | CASSSNYGYTF
TRBJ2-5 | TRBV7-7 | TRBD2 | CATSRSGTETQYF
TRBJ2-5 | TRBV21-1 | - | CASSSPDRREETQYF
TRBJ1-1 | TRBV27 | TRBD1 | CASSRLTGRATEAFF
TRBJ2-7 | TRBV20-1 | - | CSANTYEQYF
TRBJ1-4 | TRBV9 | TRBD1 | CASSLQGSNEKLFF
TRBJ2-5 | TRBV14 | TRBD1 | CASSLMGTGPETQYF
TRBJ2-7 | TRBV6-5 | - | CASRPGHRYEQYF
TRBJ1-4 | TRBV4-1 | - | CASSQGQGGEKLFF
TRBJ2-1 | TRBV29-1 | - | CSAQSNRWLSYNEQFF
TRBJ2-1 | TRBV7-9 | TRBD2 | CASSVARTSGSNEQFF
TRBJ2-3 | TRBV30 | - | CAWEAAVRSTDTQYF
TRBJ2-2 | TRBV6-5 | TRBD1 | CASSKGQAGLGELFF
TRBJ2-1 | TRBV28 | - | CASSLYQGLRHEQFF
TRBJ2-2 | TRBV27 | - | CASRGVRGNTGELFF
TRBJ2-3 | TRBV20-1 | - | CSALATDTQYF
TRBJ2-7 | TRBV29-1 | - | CSVDGAGYEQYF
TRBJ2-3 | TRBV11-2 | TRBD2 | CASSPTGGPIDTQYF
TRBJ1-3 | TRBV18 | - | CASSRDGGSGNTIYF
TRBJ2-5 | TRBV6-1 | TRBD2 | CASSDAASGRWETQYF
TRBJ2-5 | TRBV7-8 | TRBD1 | CASSPISGGQGEETQYF
TRBJ2-1 | TRBV2 | - | CASSVREGPYNEQFF
TRBJ1-1 | TRBV29-1 | - | CSVSPGVEAFF
TRBJ2-7 | TRBV5-4 | - | CASRTGPLYYEQYF
TRBJ2-1 | TRBV7-9 | - | CASSSTGVEQFF
TRBJ1-5 | TRBV28 | - | CASSFPPAHSNQPQHF